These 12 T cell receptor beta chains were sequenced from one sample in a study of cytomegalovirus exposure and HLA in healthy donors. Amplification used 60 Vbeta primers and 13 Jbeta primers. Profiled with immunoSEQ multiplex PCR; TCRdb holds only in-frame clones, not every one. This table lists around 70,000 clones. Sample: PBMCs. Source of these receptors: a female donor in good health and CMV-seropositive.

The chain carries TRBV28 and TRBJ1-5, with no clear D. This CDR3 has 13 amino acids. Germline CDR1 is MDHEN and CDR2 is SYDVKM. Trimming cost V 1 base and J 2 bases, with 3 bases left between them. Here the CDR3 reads CASSLSGNQPQHF. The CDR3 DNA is TGTGCCAGCAGTTTATCAGGCAATCAGCCCCAGCATTTT.

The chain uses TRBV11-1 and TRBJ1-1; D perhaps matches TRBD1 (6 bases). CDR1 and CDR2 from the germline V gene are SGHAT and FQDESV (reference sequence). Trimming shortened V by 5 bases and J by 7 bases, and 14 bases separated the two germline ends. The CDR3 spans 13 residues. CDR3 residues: CASSGNPDSEAFF. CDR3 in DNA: TGTGCCAGCAGCGGAAATCCGGACAGTGAAGCTTTCTTT.

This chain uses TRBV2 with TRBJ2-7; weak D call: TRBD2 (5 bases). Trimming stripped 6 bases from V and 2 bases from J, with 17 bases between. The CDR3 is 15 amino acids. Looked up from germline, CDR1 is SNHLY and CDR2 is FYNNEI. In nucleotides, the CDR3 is TGTGCCAGCAGCCCCGGGGTAGTCGTCCCCTACGAGCAGTACTTC. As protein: CASSPGVVVPYEQYF.

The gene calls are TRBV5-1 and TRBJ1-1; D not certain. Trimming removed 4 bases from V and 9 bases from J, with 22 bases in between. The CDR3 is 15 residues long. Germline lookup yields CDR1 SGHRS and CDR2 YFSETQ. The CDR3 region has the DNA TGCGCCAGCAGCCCGGATGCGCAGGTCATTTTTAAAGCTTTCTTT. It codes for CASSPDAQVIFKAFF.

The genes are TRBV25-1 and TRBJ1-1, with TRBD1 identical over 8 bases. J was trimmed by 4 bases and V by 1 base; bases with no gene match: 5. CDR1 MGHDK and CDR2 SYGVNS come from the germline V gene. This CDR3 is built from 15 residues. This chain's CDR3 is CASSESGTGGTEAFF. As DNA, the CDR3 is TGTGCCAGCAGTGAATCCGGGACAGGTGGCACTGAAGCTTTCTTT.

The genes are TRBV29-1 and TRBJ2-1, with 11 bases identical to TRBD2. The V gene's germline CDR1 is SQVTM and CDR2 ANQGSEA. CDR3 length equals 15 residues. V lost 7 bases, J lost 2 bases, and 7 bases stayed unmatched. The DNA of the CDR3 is TGCAGCGAAATAGCGGGAGGGATCGCCTACAATGAGCAGTTCTTC. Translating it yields CSEIAGGIAYNEQFF.

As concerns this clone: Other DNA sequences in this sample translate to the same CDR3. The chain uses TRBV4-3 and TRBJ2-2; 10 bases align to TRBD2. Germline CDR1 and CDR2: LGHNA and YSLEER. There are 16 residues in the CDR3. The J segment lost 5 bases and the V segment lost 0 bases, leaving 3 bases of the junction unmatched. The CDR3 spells CASSQDPAGGTGELFF. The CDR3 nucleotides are TGCGCCAGCAGCCAAGATCCAGCGGGGGGGACCGGGGAGCTGTTTTTT.

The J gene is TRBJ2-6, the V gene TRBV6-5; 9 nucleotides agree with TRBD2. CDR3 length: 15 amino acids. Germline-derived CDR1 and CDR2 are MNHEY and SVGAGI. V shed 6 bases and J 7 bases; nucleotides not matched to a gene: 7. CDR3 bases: TGTGCCAGCAGCCCTAGCGGGGACGGAGCCAACGTCCTGACTTTC. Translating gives CASSPSGDGANVLTF.

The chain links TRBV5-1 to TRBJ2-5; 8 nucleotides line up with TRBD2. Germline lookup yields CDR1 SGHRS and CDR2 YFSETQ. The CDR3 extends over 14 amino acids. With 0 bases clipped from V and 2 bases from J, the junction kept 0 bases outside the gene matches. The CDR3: CASSLAGGQETQYF. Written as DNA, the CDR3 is TGCGCCAGCAGCTTGGCGGGGGGGCAAGAGACCCAGTACTTC.

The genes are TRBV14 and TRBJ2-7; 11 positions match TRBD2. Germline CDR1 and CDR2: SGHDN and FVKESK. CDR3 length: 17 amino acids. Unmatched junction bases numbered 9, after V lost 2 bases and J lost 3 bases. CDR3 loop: CASSQLPTSGVYYEQYF. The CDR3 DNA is TGTGCCAGCAGCCAACTCCCGACTAGCGGGGTTTACTACGAGCAGTACTTC.

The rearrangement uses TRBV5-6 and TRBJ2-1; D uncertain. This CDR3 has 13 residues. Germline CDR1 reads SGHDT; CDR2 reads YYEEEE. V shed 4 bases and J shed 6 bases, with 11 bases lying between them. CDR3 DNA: TGTGCCAGCAGCCCGGTCTCTAGCAATGAGCAGTTCTTC. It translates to CASSPVSSNEQFF.

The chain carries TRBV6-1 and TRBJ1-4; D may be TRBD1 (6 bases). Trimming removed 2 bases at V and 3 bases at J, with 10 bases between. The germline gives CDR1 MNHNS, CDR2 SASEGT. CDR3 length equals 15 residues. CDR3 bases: TGTGCCAGCAGTGAATCGGCAGGGGCTAATGAAAAACTGTTTTTT. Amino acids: CASSESAGANEKLFF.